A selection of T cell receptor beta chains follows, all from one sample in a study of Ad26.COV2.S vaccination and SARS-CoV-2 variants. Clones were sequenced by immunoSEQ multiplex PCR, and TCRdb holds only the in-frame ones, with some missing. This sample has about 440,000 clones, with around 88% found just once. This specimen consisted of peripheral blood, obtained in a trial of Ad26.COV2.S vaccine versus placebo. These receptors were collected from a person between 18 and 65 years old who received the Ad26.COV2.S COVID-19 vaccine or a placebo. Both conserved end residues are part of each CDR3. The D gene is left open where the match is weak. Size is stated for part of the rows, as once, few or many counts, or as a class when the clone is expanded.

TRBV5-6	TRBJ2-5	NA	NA	CASSLVKGRTALGGTQYF	TGTGCCAGCAGCTTGGTAAAGGGGCGGACAGCACTCGGGGGGACCCAGTACTTC
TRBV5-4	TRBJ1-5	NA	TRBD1	CASSPGTGGDQPQHF	TGTGCCAGCAGCCCCGGGACAGGGGGGGATCAGCCCCAGCATTTT
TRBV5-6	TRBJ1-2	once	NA	CASSLDRPSYGYTF	TGTGCCAGCAGCTTGGACAGGCCCTCTTATGGCTACACCTTC
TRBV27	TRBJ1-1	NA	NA	CASRGPETEAFF	TGTGCCAGTCGGGGTCCCGAGACTGAAGCTTTCTTT
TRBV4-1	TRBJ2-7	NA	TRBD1	CASSQVDRGPSEQYF	TGCGCCAGCAGCCAAGTGGACAGGGGGCCATCCGAGCAGTACTTC
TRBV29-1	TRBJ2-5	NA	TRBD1	CSVGQGQETQYF	TGCAGCGTTGGACAGGGGCAAGAGACCCAGTACTTC
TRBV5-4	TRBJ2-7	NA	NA	CASSLDASSYEQYF	TGTGCCAGCAGCTTGGACGCAAGCTCCTACGAGCAGTACTTC
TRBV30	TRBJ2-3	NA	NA	CAWSGTRTSTTDTQYF	TGTGCCTGGAGTGGTACTAGAACCAGTACCACAGATACGCAGTATTTT
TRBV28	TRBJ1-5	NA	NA	CASSLPRGWSQHF	TGTGCCAGCAGCCTACCCCGGGGCTGGTCCCAGCATTTT
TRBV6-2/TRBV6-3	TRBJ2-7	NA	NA	CASRPLGGVSYEQYF	TGTGCCAGCAGGCCTCTTGGCGGGGTATCCTACGAGCAGTACTTC
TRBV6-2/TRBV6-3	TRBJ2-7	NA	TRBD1	CASSPGQGAISSYEQYF	TGTGCCAGCAGTCCGGGACAGGGTGCGATTAGCTCCTACGAGCAGTACTTC
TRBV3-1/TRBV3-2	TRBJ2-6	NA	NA	CASSQEVGGTGANVLTF	TGTGCCAGCAGCCAAGAAGTCGGGGGAACCGGGGCCAACGTCCTGACTTTC
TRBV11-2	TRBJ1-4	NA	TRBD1	CASSRDRGEKLFF	TGTGCCAGCAGCCGGGACAGGGGAGAAAAACTGTTTTTT
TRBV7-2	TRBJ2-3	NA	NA	CASSTRLGTDTQYF	TGTGCCAGCAGCACACGCCTTGGGACAGATACGCAGTATTTT
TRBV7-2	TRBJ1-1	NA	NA	CASSINEYRNTEAFF	TGTGCCAGCAGCATAAATGAGTACAGGAACACTGAAGCTTTCTTT
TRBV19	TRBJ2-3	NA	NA	CASTKRDTQYF	TGTGCCAGTACGAAGAGAGATACGCAGTATTTT
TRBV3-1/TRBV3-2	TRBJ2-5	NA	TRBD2	CASNPGTSWQTQYF	TGTGCCAGCAACCCCGGGACTAGCTGGCAGACCCAGTACTTC
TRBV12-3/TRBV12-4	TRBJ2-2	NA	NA	CASSSRGELFF	TGTGCCAGCAGTTCGAGGGGGGAGCTGTTTTTT
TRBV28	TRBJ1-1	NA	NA	CATETRALGPEAFF	TGTGCCACGGAGACAAGGGCCTTGGGGCCTGAAGCTTTCTTT
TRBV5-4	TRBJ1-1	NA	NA	CASSLGGNVNTEAFF	TGTGCCAGCAGCTTGGGAGGGAATGTGAACACTGAAGCTTTCTTT
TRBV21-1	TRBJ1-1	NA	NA	CASINIEVGNTEAFF	TGTGCCAGCATCAACATTGAGGTGGGGAACACTGAAGCTTTCTTT
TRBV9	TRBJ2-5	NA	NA	CASSALWGVGTQYF	TGTGCCAGCAGCGCTCTGTGGGGGGTCGGGACCCAGTACTTC
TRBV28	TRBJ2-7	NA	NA	CASSSLALPYEQYF	TGTGCCAGCAGCTCACTAGCTCTGCCCTACGAGCAGTACTTC
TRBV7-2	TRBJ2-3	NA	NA	CASSSLLADTQYF	TGTGCCAGCAGCTCCCTCCTTGCCGATACGCAGTATTTT
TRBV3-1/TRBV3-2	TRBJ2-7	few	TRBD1	CARPGWGQDSYEQYF	TGTGCCAGACCCGGTTGGGGACAGGACTCCTACGAGCAGTACTTC
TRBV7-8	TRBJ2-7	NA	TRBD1	CASSLLAVLRGTGPYEQYF	TGTGCCAGCAGCTTATTGGCTGTACTACGGGGGACAGGACCCTACGAGCAGTACTTC